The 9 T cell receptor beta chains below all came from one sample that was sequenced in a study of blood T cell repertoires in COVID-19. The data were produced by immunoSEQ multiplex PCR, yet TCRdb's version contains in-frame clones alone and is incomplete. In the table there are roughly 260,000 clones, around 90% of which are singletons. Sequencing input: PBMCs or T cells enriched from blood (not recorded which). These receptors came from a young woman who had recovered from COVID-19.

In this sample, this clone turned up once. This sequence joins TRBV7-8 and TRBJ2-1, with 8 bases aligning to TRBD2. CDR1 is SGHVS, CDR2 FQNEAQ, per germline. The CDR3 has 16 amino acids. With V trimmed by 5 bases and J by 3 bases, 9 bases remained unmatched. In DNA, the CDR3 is TGTGCCAGCAGCACCCAGACTAGCGTTGGCTACAATGAGCAGTTCTTC. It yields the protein CASSTQTSVGYNEQFF.

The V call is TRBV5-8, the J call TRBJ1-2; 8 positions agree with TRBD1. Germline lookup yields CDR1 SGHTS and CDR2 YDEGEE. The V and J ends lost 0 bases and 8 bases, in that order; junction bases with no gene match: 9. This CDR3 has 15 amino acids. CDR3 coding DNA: TGTGCCAGCAGCTTGGGGGGACAGGTTTTTTACGGCTACACCTTC. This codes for CASSLGGQVFYGYTF.

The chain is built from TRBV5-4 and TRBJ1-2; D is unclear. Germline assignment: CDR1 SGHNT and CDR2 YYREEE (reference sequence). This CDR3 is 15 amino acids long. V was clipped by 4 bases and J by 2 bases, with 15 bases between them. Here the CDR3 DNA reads TGTGCCAGCAGCCCCTCGTCGGGGAGAAACTATGGCTACACCTTC. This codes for CASSPSSGRNYGYTF.

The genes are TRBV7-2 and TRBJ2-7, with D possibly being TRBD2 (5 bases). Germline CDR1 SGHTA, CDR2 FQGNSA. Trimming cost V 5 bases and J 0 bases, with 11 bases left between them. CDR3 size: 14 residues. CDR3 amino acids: CASSPPRVSYEQYF. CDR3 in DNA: TGTGCCAGCAGCCCCCCGAGGGTCTCCTACGAGCAGTACTTC.

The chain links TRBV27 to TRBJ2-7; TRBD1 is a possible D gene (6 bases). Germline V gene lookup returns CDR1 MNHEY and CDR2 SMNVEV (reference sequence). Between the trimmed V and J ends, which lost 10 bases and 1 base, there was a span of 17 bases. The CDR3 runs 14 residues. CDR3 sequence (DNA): TGTGCCACTCGAACAGGGATAGTATCCTACGAGCAGTACTTC. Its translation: CATRTGIVSYEQYF.

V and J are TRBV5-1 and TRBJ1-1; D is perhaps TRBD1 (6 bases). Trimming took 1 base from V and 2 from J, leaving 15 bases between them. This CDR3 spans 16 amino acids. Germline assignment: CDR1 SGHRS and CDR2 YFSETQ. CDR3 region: CASSLRVATGNTEAFF. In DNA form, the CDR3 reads TGCGCCAGCAGCTTGAGGGTAGCGACAGGTAACACTGAAGCTTTCTTT. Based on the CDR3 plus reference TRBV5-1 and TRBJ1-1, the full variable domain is KAGVTQTPRYLIKTRGQQVTLSCSPISGHRSVSWYQQTPGQGLQFLFEYFSETQRNKGNFPGRFSGRQFSNSRSEMNVSTLELGDSALYLCASSLRVATGNTEAFFGQGTRLTVV.

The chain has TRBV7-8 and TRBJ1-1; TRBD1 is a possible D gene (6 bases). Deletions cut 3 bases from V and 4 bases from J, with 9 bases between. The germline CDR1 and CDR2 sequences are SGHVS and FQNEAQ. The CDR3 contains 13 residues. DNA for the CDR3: TGTGCCAGCAGCTTGGGGGCGCCCACTGAAGCTTTCTTT. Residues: CASSLGAPTEAFF.

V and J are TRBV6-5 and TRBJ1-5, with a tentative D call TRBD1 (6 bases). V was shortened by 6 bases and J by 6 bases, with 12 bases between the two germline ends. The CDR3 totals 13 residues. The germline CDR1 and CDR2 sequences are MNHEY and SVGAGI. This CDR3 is CASSPQGFQPQHF. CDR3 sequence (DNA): TGTGCCAGCAGCCCGCAGGGGTTTCAGCCCCAGCATTTT.

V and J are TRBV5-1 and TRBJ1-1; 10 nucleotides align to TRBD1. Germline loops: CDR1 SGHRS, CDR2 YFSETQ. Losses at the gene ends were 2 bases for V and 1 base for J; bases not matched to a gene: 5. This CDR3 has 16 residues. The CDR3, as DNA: TGCGCCAGCAGCTTATCCGGGACAGGGGCGAACACTGAAGCTTTCTTT. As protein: CASSLSGTGANTEAFF.